This T cell receptor beta chain stems from a study of CD8+ T cells in alopecia areata. Isolated RNA was reverse transcribed into cDNA used as the sequencing template. Method: immunoSEQ multiplex PCR; TCRdb's copy keeps in-frame clones and lacks some. The sample consists of 150,000 to 200,000 clones, approximately 52% of them appearing once. Indicated treatment: oral pan-JAK inhibitor, 5-10 mg twice daily. Germline lookup yields CDR1 SQVTM and CDR2 ANQGSEA. The ends were cut back, 6 bases at V and 1 base at J, with 20 bases in the middle. This CDR3 contains 16 residues. The chain carries TRBV29-1 and TRBJ2-3, with D perhaps assigned TRBD1 or TRBD2 (5 bases each). The sequence was collected from a human donor with alopecia areata. Sample: CD4+ T cells sorted from blood, taken at approximately week 55, from a patient treated with tofacitinib. CDR3 sequence: CSVSAWTQGRTDTQYF. The DNA for the CDR3 is TGCAGCGTCTCGGCTTGGACGCAGGGACGCACAGATACGCAGTATTTT.